The entry that follows covers one T cell receptor (beta chain) sequence. What it binds is unknown. This sample is drawn from a study of T cell responses to AZD1222 COVID-19 vaccine. Clones were sequenced by immunoSEQ multiplex PCR, and TCRdb holds only the in-frame ones, with some missing. The sample holds about 56,000 clones; roughly three quarters are singletons and the top ten take just under 5%. The V gene's germline CDR1 is MNHEY and CDR2 SVGEGT. J lost 8 bases, V lost 5 bases, and 5 bases had no gene match. This CDR3 region has 13 residues. Findings and limits, study-wide: None of the repertoires were sampled until the peak T cell response had passed.

The source of this sequence is an adult who received the AZD1222 COVID-19 vaccine. The specimen was peripheral blood, collected 28 days after the second AZD1222 dose. This chain joins TRBV6-2 or TRBV6-3 and TRBJ1-2, with 10 positions matching TRBD1. The CDR3: CASSRGTGEGYTF. CDR3 nucleotides: TGTGCCAGCAGTCGGGGGACAGGGGAAGGCTACACCTTC.